These 14 T cell receptor beta chains were all obtained from the same sample, sequenced in a study of blood T cells in healthy people across ages (dated by TCRdb to 2014 to 2015). The library was obtained by 5' RACE. The listed sequencing device is Illumina HiSeq 2500. The second PCR ran for about 6 to 11 cycles and used a J-beta primer mix along with a sample-barcoded 5' primer. TCRdb redid the processing of the public reads, applying fastp at Q25 and MiXCR, and retained in-frame beta chains. Rows matching on CDR3 protein sequence are summarized as one entry with the most common DNA and genes. This sample has 1,300,000 or so distinct CDR3 sequences in its table, and approximately 59% of those were observed once. The ten largest account for 5.5% to 8% of the sample. The source material was blood. The receptor set was obtained from a young man in good health.

The V gene is TRBV12-3 or TRBV12-4, the J gene TRBJ1-2, with D possibly being TRBD1 (6 bases). The CDR3 loop spans 11 amino acids. Deletions cut 6 bases from V and 12 bases from J, with 14 bases between. CDR3: CASRLDSVHTF. The CDR3 DNA follows: TGTGCCAGCAGGCTGGACAGCGTCCACACCTTC.

This chain uses TRBV12-3 or TRBV12-4 with TRBJ2-2; D uncertain. V dropped 8 bases and J dropped 6 bases, with 13 bases sitting between them. The CDR3 runs to 13 residues. CDR3 in amino acids: CASSRLDSGELFF. The CDR3 DNA sequence: TGTGCCAGCTCCCGCCTAGATTCCGGGGAGCTGTTTTTT.

This chain's CDR3 is CASNPLQDYATEAFF. CDR3 in DNA: TGTGCCAGCAACCCCCTACAAGACTATGCCACTGAAGCTTTCTTT. This chain connects TRBV11-2 to TRBJ1-1; D is undetermined. CDR1 is SGHAT and CDR2 is FQNNGV in the germline V gene. The CDR3 consists of 15 residues. V was shortened by 7 bases and J by 4 bases, with 19 bases between the two germline ends. The variable domain in full, with the rest retrieved from reference TRBV11-2 and TRBJ1-1, is EAGVAQSPRYKIIEKRQSVAFWCNPISGHATLYWYQQILGQGPKLLIQFQNNGVVDDSQLPKDRFSAERLKGVDSTLKIQPAKLEDSAVYLCASNPLQDYATEAFFGQGTRLTVV.

To note about this clonotype: One end of the junction does not line up with germline, which may come from a read error. The rearrangement uses TRBV27 and TRBJ2-1; the D is unclear. The CDR3 has 16 residues. Germline CDR1 is MNHEY and CDR2 is SMNVEV (reference sequence). DNA of the CDR3: TGTGCCAGCAGTCCGACACCTCTCGGCCCCTATAATGAGCAGTTCTTC. It yields the protein CASSPTPLGPYNEQFF.

The rearrangement links TRBV6-4 to TRBJ2-5, with D tentatively TRBD1 (5 bases). The closer fit of TRBJ2-7 to the DNA end suggests the J call may be wrong. This CDR3 is 16 amino acids long. Per germline, CDR1 MRHNA and CDR2 SNTAGT. The CDR3 DNA follows: TGTGCCAGCAGTGACTCGAAAGGACACCGACCGAACGAGCAGTACTTC. Amino acids: CASSDSKGHRPNEQYF.

The CDR3 spells CASRGWDRERETQYF. DNA for the CDR3: TGTGCCAGCAGGGGATGGGACAGGGAAAGAGAGACCCAGTACTTC. This rearrangement joins TRBV12-3 or TRBV12-4 to TRBJ2-5; 9 bases line up with TRBD1. Losses at the gene ends were 6 bases for V and 4 bases for J; bases not matched to a gene: 9. The CDR3 consists of 15 residues.

The chain couples TRBV20-1 to TRBJ2-5; D ambiguous. This CDR3 contains 14 residues. Trimming shortened V by 0 bases and J by 2 bases, and 10 bases separated the two germline ends. Germline CDR1 reads DFQATT; CDR2 reads SNEGSKA (reference sequence). DNA of the CDR3: TGCAGTGCTAGAGATTCGCAGCCTCAAGAGACCCAGTACTTC. Its protein product is CSARDSQPQETQYF.

The chain is built from TRBV7-2 and TRBJ2-7, with D uncertain. Germline V lookup: CDR1 SGHTA, CDR2 FQGNSA. Between the trimmed V and J ends, which lost 4 bases and 6 bases, there was a span of 7 bases. There are 11 residues in the CDR3. CDR3 coding DNA: TGTGCCAGCAGCTCTCATTGCGAGCAGTACTTC. Amino acids: CASSSHCEQYF.

This rearrangement joins TRBV7-9 to TRBJ2-3, with unresolved D. The V gene lost 3 bases and the J gene lost 6 bases, with 7 bases spanning the gap. Germline lookup yields CDR1 SEHNR and CDR2 FQNEAQ (reference sequence). The CDR3 is 12 amino acids. The CDR3 here is CASSFSWDTQYF. CDR3 nucleotide sequence: TGTGCCAGCAGCTTCTCATGGGATACGCAGTATTTT.

Notes on this clonotype: An end of the junction differs from the germline gene, which may be a read error. This chain uses TRBV20-1 with TRBJ1-2; 9 bases align to TRBD1. CDR3 size: 14 residues. Germline values: CDR1 DFQATT, CDR2 SNEGSKA (reference sequence). DNA of the CDR3: TGCAGTGCTAGAGATCCGGACAGGGGCTATGGCCACACCTTC. This encodes CSARDPDRGYGHTF.

This clonotype has only a few counts. The rearrangement links TRBV7-9 to TRBJ2-6; 8 bases are a match to TRBD1. CDR1 is SEHNR, CDR2 FQNEAQ, per germline (reference sequence). The CDR3 totals 15 residues. The trim removed 8 bases at V and 3 bases at J, leaving 6 bases unmatched. CDR3 loop: CASYQGAFGANVLTF. The CDR3 nucleotides are TGTGCCAGCTATCAGGGGGCTTTTGGGGCCAACGTCCTGACTTTC.

Of note for this clonotype: Sequence at one end of the junction differs from germline and may be a read error. V is TRBV7-2 and J is TRBJ2-3, with D possibly TRBD2 on 5 matching bases. Germline V gives CDR1 SGHTA, CDR2 FQGNSA. This CDR3 region has 17 residues. In DNA, the CDR3 is TGCGCCAGCAGCTTAGCGTTTGGACGTAGAAGCACAGATACGCAGTATTTT. Translated: CASSLAFGRRSTDTQYF.

The chain has TRBV28 and TRBJ2-3; D is possibly TRBD2 (5 bases). The CDR3 has 15 amino acids. Per germline, CDR1 MDHEN and CDR2 SYDVKM. The V end was cut by 6 bases, the J end by 6 bases, with 19 bases between. The CDR3 bases are TGTGCCAGCAGGAACCGGGGTCCCAAGGCGGATACGCAGTATTTT. Protein sequence: CASRNRGPKADTQYF.

This chain connects TRBV6-5 to TRBJ2-1; no clear D. The CDR3 has 13 residues. The V gene lost 6 bases and the J gene lost 12 bases, with 18 bases spanning the gap. Germline V lookup: CDR1 MNHEY, CDR2 SVGAGI. CDR3 region: CASSYGYPPGQFF. The CDR3, as DNA: TGTGCCAGCAGCTATGGTTACCCTCCGGGGCAGTTCTTC.